This T cell receptor beta chain is drawn from a study of blood T cells in healthy people across ages. The wider study: For every two T cells, template switching captured about one barcoded beta molecule.

With a J-beta primer mix and a sample-barcoded 5' primer, a second PCR ran about 7 to 12 cycles. TCRdb analysed the 5' RACE reads with MiXCR anew, one entry per CDR3 protein. The table lists 550,000 to 700,000 distinct CDR3 sequences, 25% to 30% of them singletons. A word on this clonotype: Its antigen is unknown.

The study, taken as a whole, reports: Estimates based on one million T cells were treated as lower bounds.

Sequences were obtained from blood. The sequence was collected from a woman in her 70s in good health.

The CDR3 protein is CASSTVAGGTYEQYF. The CDR3 DNA reads as TGTGCCAGCAGCACAGTAGCGGGAGGGACCTACGAGCAGTACTTC. The chain couples TRBV7-2 to TRBJ2-7; 11 bases agree with TRBD2. Germline lookup yields CDR1 SGHTA and CDR2 FQGNSA. The CDR3 consists of 15 residues. V gave up 5 bases and J gave up 2 bases; unmatched junction bases: 5.